A single sample is the source of the 28 T cell receptor beta chains below, sequenced in a study of blood T cell repertoires in COVID-19. Profiled with immunoSEQ multiplex PCR; TCRdb holds only in-frame clones, not every one. The sample shows about 150,000 clones, around 78% of them seen only once. Material for sequencing was peripheral blood. The receptors here all came from a man at least 80 years old with acute or convalescent COVID-19.

The V and J genes are TRBV4-2 and TRBJ2-2, with 12 bases fitting TRBD2. The V gene end was trimmed by 3 bases and the J gene end by 3 bases; junction bases not matched to a gene: 5. The CDR3 is made up of 17 amino acids. Germline CDR1 reads LGHNA; CDR2 reads YNFKEQ. CDR3 residues: CASSQRGLAGDTGELFF. The DNA for the CDR3 is TGTGCCAGCAGCCAGCGGGGACTAGCGGGCGACACCGGGGAGCTGTTTTTT.

The V and J genes are TRBV5-8 and TRBJ1-6; maybe TRBD1 (5 bases). Germline V lookup: CDR1 SGHTS, CDR2 YDEGEE. V lost 2 bases and J 0 bases, leaving 9 bases between the germline ends. The CDR3 is made up of 16 amino acids. CDR3 nucleotides: TGTGCCAGCAGCTTCGGGAGGGGCTCCTATAATTCACCCCTCCACTTT. Protein: CASSFGRGSYNSPLHF. Complete variable domain (other parts from reference TRBV5-8 and TRBJ1-6): EAGVTQSPTHLIKTRGQQATLRCSPISGHTSVYWYQQALGLGLQFLLWYDEGEERNRGNFPPRFSGRQFPNYSSELNVNALELEDSALYLCASSFGRGSYNSPLHFGNGTRLTVT.

V usage is TRBV10-2 and J usage is TRBJ2-3, with D maybe TRBD2 (6 bases). Germline V lookup: CDR1 WSHSY, CDR2 SAAADI. V was cut by 7 bases and J by 0 bases, with 8 bases left in between. This CDR3 has 13 amino acids. DNA for the CDR3: TGCGCCAGCACGGCGGGGAGCACAGATACGCAGTATTTT. Translation gives CASTAGSTDTQYF.

This chain joins TRBV13 and TRBJ2-1; 7 positions agree with TRBD2. The CDR3 extends over 16 amino acids. CDR1 and CDR2 (germline): PRHDT, FYEKMQ (reference sequence). The trim removed 4 bases at V and 0 bases at J, leaving 6 bases unmatched. CDR3 sequence reads: CASSSLGGSSYNEQFF. The DNA of the CDR3 is TGTGCCAGCAGCTCCTTGGGAGGGAGCTCCTACAATGAGCAGTTCTTC.

This rearrangement joins TRBV6-1 to TRBJ2-6; perhaps TRBD1 as D (5 bases). Germline V lookup: CDR1 MNHNS, CDR2 SASEGT. Trimming left V 4 bases short and J 0 bases short, with 10 bases between. The CDR3 is made up of 16 amino acids. Written as DNA, the CDR3 is TGTGCCAGCAGTGTAAGCAGGGTCTCTGGGGCCAACGTCCTGACTTTC. It is translated as CASSVSRVSGANVLTF.

The gene calls are TRBV19 and TRBJ1-1; D call uncertain. The V end lost 0 bases, the J end lost 10 bases, and 6 bases lay between the germline ends. CDR3 length equals 11 residues. Looked up from germline, CDR1 is LNHDA and CDR2 is SQIVND (reference sequence). The CDR3 protein is CASSIDRGAFF. The CDR3 DNA sequence: TGTGCCAGTAGTATAGATCGGGGAGCTTTCTTT.

The chain joins TRBV10-3 to TRBJ2-6; D gene ambiguous. V shed 2 bases and J shed 0 bases, with 8 bases lying between them. The length of the CDR3 is 16 residues. Germline values: CDR1 ENHRY, CDR2 SYGVKD. Here the CDR3 DNA reads TGTGCCATCAGTGAGGCGCCGATCTCTGGGGCCAACGTCCTGACTTTC. Amino acid sequence: CAISEAPISGANVLTF.

V is TRBV28 and J is TRBJ1-1; D remains ambiguous. This CDR3 contains 12 residues. CDR1 MDHEN and CDR2 SYDVKM come from the germline V gene. V shed 2 bases and J shed 6 bases, with 7 bases lying between them. CDR3 region: CASSLNLPEAFF. CDR3 DNA: TGTGCCAGCAGTTTAAATCTCCCTGAAGCTTTCTTT.

This chain joins TRBV7-9 and TRBJ2-1; 7 bases match TRBD2. The CDR3 length is 15 residues. Germline V CDR1 and CDR2: SEHNR, FQNEAQ (reference sequence). V dropped 1 base and J dropped 4; count of bases not matched to a gene: 4. The CDR3 sequence: CASSLVASGYNEQFF. In nucleotides, the CDR3 is TGTGCCAGCAGCTTAGTGGCTAGCGGTTACAATGAGCAGTTCTTC.

The chain combines TRBV10-3 with TRBJ2-5; D is perhaps TRBD2 (7 bases). The CDR3 has 16 residues. Trimming stripped 2 bases from V and 4 bases from J, with 17 bases between. Germline CDR1 ENHRY, CDR2 SYGVKD. The CDR3: CAISEPYREGRETQYF. For the CDR3, the DNA is TGTGCCATCAGTGAGCCATACAGGGAGGGGCGAGAGACCCAGTACTTC.

V gene TRBV29-1 combines with J gene TRBJ1-1, with unresolved D. Germline lookup yields CDR1 SQVTM and CDR2 ANQGSEA. There are 11 residues in the CDR3. Trimming shortened V by 6 bases and J by 11 bases, and 16 bases separated the two germline ends. This CDR3 is CSVTVAVGAFF. CDR3 DNA sequence: TGCAGCGTCACAGTAGCGGTGGGCGCTTTCTTT. Full variable domain (outside the CDR3, taken from reference TRBV29-1 and TRBJ1-1): SAVISQKPSRDICQRGTSLTIQCQVDSQVTMMFWYRQQPGQSLTLIATANQGSEATYESGFVIDKFPISRPNLTFSTLTVSNMSPEDSSIYLCSVTVAVGAFFGQGTRLTVV.

This chain links TRBV5-1 with TRBJ2-5, with TRBD2 matching over 9 bases. V lost 2 bases, J lost 1 base, and 3 bases stayed unmatched. The V gene's germline CDR1 is SGHRS and CDR2 YFSETQ. This CDR3 spans 15 amino acids. In DNA form, the CDR3 reads TGCGCCAGCAGCTTTAGCGGGGGAACCCAAGAGACCCAGTACTTC. This gives the protein CASSFSGGTQETQYF.

This clone appeared many times. This sequence joins TRBV4-2 and TRBJ2-2; a weak D match, TRBD2 (6 bases). The V end was cut by 0 bases, the J end by 0 bases, with 14 bases between. This CDR3 has 18 amino acids. The V gene's germline CDR1 is LGHNA and CDR2 YNFKEQ. In DNA, the CDR3 is TGTGCCAGCAGCCAAGAGTCTCCCGGGACTGCGAACACCGGGGAGCTGTTTTTT. It yields the protein CASSQESPGTANTGELFF.

V gene TRBV3-1 (or the pseudogene TRBV3-2) combines with J gene TRBJ2-5; 7 nucleotides line up with TRBD1. CDR1 and CDR2 from the germline V gene are LGHDT and YNNKEL (reference sequence). The CDR3 spans 16 residues. J was trimmed by 5 bases and V by 3 bases; bases with no gene match: 12. The CDR3, as DNA: TGTGCCAGCAGCCAGGAAGGGGGCTGGGGCAGGGAGACCCAGTACTTC. Its translation is CASSQEGGWGRETQYF.

The genes are TRBV6-5 and TRBJ1-2, with 9 nucleotides matching TRBD1. The germline V gene encodes CDR1 MNHEY and CDR2 SVGAGI. Trimming removed 0 bases from V and 4 bases from J; junction bases left unmatched: 3. The CDR3 consists of 15 residues. CDR3 loop: CASSYSGQGLYGYTF. The CDR3 DNA follows: TGTGCCAGCAGTTACTCGGGACAGGGACTCTATGGCTACACCTTC.

This sequence joins TRBV27 and TRBJ2-3, with D unclear. Germline CDR1 MNHEY, CDR2 SMNVEV (reference sequence). This CDR3 comprises 14 residues. Trimming took off 0 bases at V and 4 bases at J, with 8 bases between the two ends. CDR3: CASSLSRVADTQYF. The CDR3 coding sequence is TGTGCCAGCAGTTTATCACGAGTAGCAGATACGCAGTATTTT.

This clone was counted only a few times. The chain joins TRBV6-5 to TRBJ2-1; D possibly corresponds to TRBD2 (6 bases). Germline CDR1 MNHEY, CDR2 SVGAGI. V was cut by 2 bases and J by 9 bases, with 14 bases left in between. The CDR3 sequence is 14 residues long. As DNA, the CDR3 is TGTGCCAGCAGTTACGCGGGGCTTTTGGCTGAGCAGTTCTTC. It yields the protein CASSYAGLLAEQFF.

For this clone: Other DNA sequences in this sample translate to the same CDR3. CDR3 sequence reads: CASSQGQGNGYTF. The CDR3 DNA sequence: TGCGCCAGCAGCCAGGGACAGGGGAACGGCTACACCTTC. The rearrangement uses TRBV5-1 and TRBJ1-2, with 10 bases matching TRBD1. V was pared by 4 bases and J by 8 bases, with 5 bases of the junction left unmatched. Germline CDR1 SGHRS, CDR2 YFSETQ. The CDR3 sequence is 13 residues long.

The chain recombines TRBV5-6 with TRBJ2-7, with 10 bases fitting TRBD1. CDR1 and CDR2 from the germline V gene are SGHDT and YYEEEE. CDR3 length equals 14 residues. The trim removed 0 bases at V and 6 bases at J, leaving 3 bases unmatched. This chain's CDR3 is CASSLGQGASEQYF. CDR3 in DNA: TGTGCCAGCAGCTTGGGACAGGGGGCAAGCGAGCAGTACTTC.

The CDR3 spells CASSRERTALMLGYTF. DNA of the CDR3: TGTGCCAGCAGTAGAGAAAGGACAGCACTTATGTTGGGCTACACCTTC. This chain joins TRBV6-2 or TRBV6-3 and TRBJ1-2, with D possibly being TRBD1 (6 bases). The germline gives CDR1 MNHEY, CDR2 SVGEGT. Trimming left V 5 bases short and J 8 bases short, with 24 bases between. This CDR3 is 16 amino acids long.

V gene TRBV9 combines with J gene TRBJ2-3, with TRBD1 matching 8 bases. The trim removed 4 bases at V and 2 bases at J, leaving 12 bases unmatched. Germline V gene data show CDR1 as SGDLS and CDR2 as YYNGEE. This CDR3 comprises 17 residues. CDR3 sequence reads: CASSLPGTGVLTDTQYF. The CDR3 region has the DNA TGTGCCAGCAGCCTTCCCGGGACAGGCGTCCTCACAGATACGCAGTATTTT.

The J gene is TRBJ1-5, the V gene TRBV18, with a weak D call TRBD1 (5 bases). CDR1 KGHSH and CDR2 LQKENI come from the germline V gene. Trimming removed 3 bases at V and 7 bases at J, with 22 bases between. The CDR3 is made up of 17 amino acids. CDR3 in DNA: TGTGCCAGCTCACCTACCTCTGGGGGGGGAGAGGGCCAGCCCCAGCATTTT. Translated: CASSPTSGGGEGQPQHF.

This clone was picked up many times. This sequence joins TRBV3-1 (or the pseudogene TRBV3-2) and TRBJ1-3; D gene uncertain. This CDR3 has 15 amino acids. The germline V gene encodes CDR1 LGHDT and CDR2 YNNKEL (reference sequence). V dropped 4 bases and J dropped 0 bases, with 10 bases sitting between them. CDR3 DNA: TGTGCCAGCAGCCCCGGAGGAATCTCTGGAAACACCATATATTTT. Translating gives CASSPGGISGNTIYF.

This clone turned up a few times. The J gene is TRBJ2-5, the V gene TRBV6-2 or TRBV6-3; the match to TRBD1 covers 8 bases. The V gene end was trimmed by 2 bases and the J gene end by 4 bases; junction bases not matched to a gene: 6. The CDR3 contains 15 residues. CDR1 MNHEY and CDR2 SVGEGT come from the germline V gene. CDR3 in amino acids: CASSYDAGGAETQYF. The CDR3 region has the DNA TGTGCCAGCAGTTACGATGCAGGGGGCGCAGAGACCCAGTACTTC.

The chain uses TRBV2 and TRBJ1-1; D uncertain. Germline CDR1 reads SNHLY; CDR2 reads FYNNEI. There are 11 residues in the CDR3. V dropped 7 bases and J dropped 6 bases, with 9 bases sitting between them. Here the CDR3 DNA reads TGTGCCAGCAAATCCGGGGCTGAAGCTTTCTTT. Protein: CASKSGAEAFF.

The chain combines TRBV18 with TRBJ1-1; possibly TRBD1 for D (5 bases). CDR3 length equals 13 residues. V was cut by 0 bases and J by 10 bases, with 12 bases left in between. CDR1 is KGHSH and CDR2 is LQKENI in the germline V gene. CDR3 in DNA: TGTGCCAGCTCACCACCGAGCAGGGAAAGAGCTTTCTTT. Translation gives CASSPPSRERAFF.

The V call is TRBV11-2, the J call TRBJ1-6; D is uncertain. Trimming took off 5 bases at V and 7 bases at J, with 9 bases between the two ends. CDR1 is SGHAT and CDR2 is FQNNGV in the germline V gene. This CDR3 spans 13 amino acids. DNA of the CDR3: TGTGCCAGCAGCCCTGACAAGAATTCACCCCTCCACTTT. Its translation: CASSPDKNSPLHF.

The chain has TRBV7-8 and TRBJ2-1, with 9 bases matching TRBD1. The length of the CDR3 is 13 residues. V lost 5 bases and J lost 8; bases outside the gene matches: 4. Per the germline V gene, CDR1 is SGHVS and CDR2 is FQNEAQ. The chain's CDR3 is CASSTGQGDEQFF. CDR3 bases: TGTGCCAGCAGCACGGGACAGGGCGATGAGCAGTTCTTC.